The sequence of this T cell receptor (beta chain) was determined in a study of blood T cell repertoires in COVID-19. CDR1 is SNHLY, CDR2 FYNNEI, per germline. The CDR3 spans 15 residues. V lost 7 bases, J lost 3 bases, and 12 bases stayed unmatched. There are a few counts of this clone. Data came from immunoSEQ multiplex PCR; TCRdb stores just in-frame clones and leaves some out. The sample consists of some 170,000 clones, about three quarters of them appearing once. The chain couples TRBV2 to TRBJ2-7; 7 bases map to TRBD1. This TCR came from a man between 60 and 75 years old with acute or convalescent COVID-19. Material: peripheral blood. The CDR3 sequence is CASTESPGQNYEQYF. The CDR3 coding sequence is TGTGCCAGCACCGAATCGCCGGGACAGAACTACGAGCAGTACTTC.